The next 18 T cell receptor beta chains were all read from a single sample in a study of T cells in Graves' hyperthyroidism and ophthalmopathy. Researchers took RNA transcripts and amplified the TCR beta CDR3 regions from them. The study used the HTBI primer set for a first-round RT-PCR of the TCR CDR3. Via MiXCR, TCRdb re-called the multiplex PCR reads, giving one row per CDR3 protein. Here the sample spans around 250,000 distinct CDR3 sequences, approximately 25% being singletons. Sequencing input: blood. These receptors were obtained from a middle-aged woman with Graves' ophthalmopathy.

The rearrangement links TRBV28 to TRBJ1-1; D might be TRBD1 (5 bases). This CDR3 contains 17 residues. Per germline, CDR1 MDHEN and CDR2 SYDVKM. V lost 6 bases and J lost 1, with 21 bases in between. The CDR3 protein is CASRPIRVAGPNTEAFF. The DNA for the CDR3 is TGTGCCAGCAGACCAATACGGGTGGCAGGGCCGAACACTGAAGCTTTCTTT. Variable domain in full (rest from reference TRBV28 and TRBJ1-1): DVKVTQSSRYLVKRTGEKVFLECVQDMDHENMFWYRQDPGLGLRLIYFSYDVKMKEKGDIPEGYSVSREKKERFSLILESASTNQTSMYLCASRPIRVAGPNTEAFFGQGTRLTVV.

This clonotype was seen many times. This rearrangement joins TRBV20-1 to TRBJ2-7, with D maybe TRBD2 (6 bases). The germline V gene has CDR1 DFQATT and CDR2 SNEGSKA (reference sequence). V dropped 0 bases and J dropped 4 bases, with 13 bases sitting between them. This CDR3 spans 14 amino acids. CDR3 nucleotide sequence: TGCAGTGCTAGAGATCTCGGGAGTGAATACGAGCAGTACTTC. Translated: CSARDLGSEYEQYF.

Ten or more counts support this clonotype. Germline and junction disagree at one end, which may indicate a read error. This chain joins TRBV28 and TRBJ2-7; D is ambiguous. This CDR3 spans 17 amino acids. Germline CDR1 and CDR2: MDHEN and SYDVKM. The CDR3 spells CASSPQSGRQSVVERYF. CDR3 nucleotide sequence: TGTGCCAGCAGTCCCCAATCCGGCCGTCAATCCGTGGTTGAGCGGTACTTC.

Concerning this clonotype: A much larger clone lies a single base off, so this may be a read error. The J gene is TRBJ1-1, the V gene TRBV30, with D possibly being TRBD1 (5 bases). Germline V gene lookup returns CDR1 GTSNPN and CDR2 SVGIG (reference sequence). The CDR3 runs to 13 residues. The CDR3 bases are TGTGCCTGGACAGTACGACAGAACTCTGAAGCTTTCTTT. Translation: CAWTVRQNSEAFF.

The rearrangement links TRBV30 to TRBJ1-1; 11 positions match TRBD1. The CDR3 spans 12 residues. From germline, CDR1 is GTSNPN and CDR2 SVGIG (reference sequence). The ends lost 1 base at V and 8 bases at J; junction bases unmatched: 0. The CDR3: CAWSGDRGEAFF. The CDR3 bases are TGTGCCTGGAGTGGGGACAGGGGGGAAGCTTTCTTT. Full variable domain (remainder filled in from reference TRBV30 and TRBJ1-1): SQTIHQWPATLVQPVGSPLSLECTVEGTSNPNLYWYRQAAGRGLQLLFYSVGIGQISSEVPQNLSASRPQDRQFILSSKKLLLSDSGFYLCAWSGDRGEAFFGQGTRLTVV.

This clonotype was counted at least ten times. The rearrangement uses TRBV27 and TRBJ2-2; a possible D gene is TRBD2 (6 bases). V shed 3 bases and J shed 5 bases, with 7 bases lying between them. CDR1 is MNHEY, CDR2 SMNVEV, per germline (reference sequence). The CDR3 spans 13 residues. This CDR3 is CASSFGGTGELFF. The CDR3 nucleotides are TGTGCCAGCAGTTTTGGGGGGACCGGGGAGCTGTTTTTT.

This clonotype has a count of ten or more. The chain carries TRBV7-2 and TRBJ1-2; D is unclear. CDR3 length equals 13 residues. Germline CDR1 and CDR2: SGHTA and FQGNSA. Trimming stripped 8 bases from V and 6 bases from J, with 16 bases between. The CDR3 is CASGYTTGNGYTF. CDR3 nucleotides: TGTGCCAGCGGCTACACGACTGGGAATGGCTACACCTTC.

At least ten counts were recorded for this clonotype. The chain links TRBV6-1 to TRBJ2-7; D tentatively reads TRBD1 or TRBD2 (5 bases each). Germline lookup yields CDR1 MNHNS and CDR2 SASEGT. The CDR3 is made up of 12 amino acids. V dropped 7 bases and J dropped 6 bases, with 13 bases sitting between them. DNA of the CDR3: TGTGCCAGCATGAGAGGGGAAGCCGAGCAGTACTTC. It yields the protein CASMRGEAEQYF.

This clonotype was seen a handful of times. The chain uses TRBV5-1 and TRBJ2-7, with TRBD1 as a possible D gene (6 bases). V was pared by 5 bases and J by 7 bases, with 13 bases between. Per the germline V gene, CDR1 is SGHRS and CDR2 is YFSETQ. This CDR3 has 12 residues. The CDR3 spells CASRADSGEQYF. CDR3 bases: TGCGCCAGCAGAGCGGACAGTGGGGAGCAGTACTTC.

There are many counts of this clonotype. The V and J genes are TRBV6-5 and TRBJ1-2; the D is unclear. Germline V gene data show CDR1 as MNHEY and CDR2 as SVGAGI. This CDR3 contains 12 residues. V lost 2 bases and J lost 9, with 10 bases in between. The CDR3 bases are TGTGCCAGCAGTTACAGGGCTGGAAGCTACACCTTC. It yields the protein CASSYRAGSYTF.

This clonotype was seen a handful of times. This chain joins TRBV6-1 and TRBJ2-7; 8 bases are a match to TRBD2. V lost 3 bases and J lost 0; bases outside the gene matches: 1. The CDR3 length is 14 residues. Germline CDR1 is MNHNS and CDR2 is SASEGT. The CDR3 DNA follows: TGTGCCAGCAGTGATGCGGGGGGCTCCTACGAGCAGTACTTC. It specifies CASSDAGGSYEQYF.

The DNA for the CDR3 is TGCAGTGCCAGACCTAGCGGGAGTCCAATCTACGAGCAGTACTTC. Protein sequence: CSARPSGSPIYEQYF. V is TRBV20-1 and J is TRBJ2-7; the match to TRBD2 covers 10 bases. The CDR3 length is 15 residues. Losses at the gene ends were 6 bases for V and 3 bases for J; bases not matched to a gene: 11. Germline assignment: CDR1 DFQATT and CDR2 SNEGSKA (reference sequence).

This clonotype was observed a few times. V and J are TRBV7-8 and TRBJ2-2; D ambiguous. Germline CDR1 and CDR2: SGHVS and FQNEAQ. The V gene lost 9 bases and the J gene lost 3 bases, with 8 bases spanning the gap. The length of the CDR3 is 12 residues. CDR3 in amino acids: CASKMDTGELFF. The DNA for the CDR3 is TGTGCCAGTAAGATGGACACCGGGGAGCTGTTTTTT.

This clonotype was detected only a few times. The chain employs TRBV20-1 and TRBJ2-5; 11 nucleotides agree with TRBD2. The CDR3 spans 12 residues. V lost 4 bases and J lost 5; bases outside the gene matches: 0. From germline, CDR1 is DFQATT and CDR2 SNEGSKA (reference sequence). DNA of the CDR3: TGCAGTGCTACTAGCGGGAGGGAGACCCAGTACTTC. Translating gives CSATSGRETQYF.

Many counts were recorded for this clonotype. The DNA for the CDR3 is TGTGCCAGCAGTTTATCCTTGGGGTCAGTAGAGACCCAGTACTTC. It translates to CASSLSLGSVETQYF. The V gene is TRBV27, the J gene TRBJ2-5; D is undetermined. Germline-derived CDR1 and CDR2 are MNHEY and SMNVEV (reference sequence). This CDR3 is 15 amino acids long. V lost 0 bases and J lost 4, with 12 bases in between.

This clonotype was observed many times. The chain couples TRBV20-1 to TRBJ2-7; TRBD2 aligns across 13 bases. The germline V gene has CDR1 DFQATT and CDR2 SNEGSKA (reference sequence). The CDR3 spans 17 residues. With 1 base clipped from V and 2 bases from J, the junction kept 8 bases outside the gene matches. The CDR3 bases are TGCAGTGCTAGAGCCCCGGGACTAGCGGGATCAGCCTACGAGCAGTACTTC. Protein: CSARAPGLAGSAYEQYF.

In this sample, this clonotype turned up many times. The chain carries TRBV6-5 and TRBJ1-1; D remains unclear. Per germline, CDR1 MNHEY and CDR2 SVGAGI. The CDR3 totals 15 residues. The V end was cut by 3 bases, the J end by 4 bases, with 15 bases between. The CDR3 DNA reads TGTGCCAGCAGTTATCTACGAGGGTTGTGCACTGAAGCTTTCTTT. Translation gives CASSYLRGLCTEAFF.

As for this clonotype: Given a much more abundant clone one base away, this may be a read error. The DNA for the CDR3 is TGCGCCAGCAGCTTCAGTTCGGCAGAGTTGAACACTGAAGCTTTCTTT. Amino acids: CASSFSSAELNTEAFF. This chain links TRBV5-1 with TRBJ1-1; D remains ambiguous. Looked up from germline, CDR1 is SGHRS and CDR2 is YFSETQ. This CDR3 comprises 16 residues. Trimming removed 2 bases at V and 0 bases at J, with 14 bases between. Drawing the rest from reference TRBV5-1 and TRBJ1-1, the complete variable domain is KAGVTQTPRYLIKTRGQQVTLSCSPISGHRSVSWYQQTPGQGLQFLFEYFSETQRNKGNFPGRFSGRQFSNSRSEMNVSTLELGDSALYLCASSFSSAELNTEAFFGQGTRLTVV.